These 26 T cell receptor beta chains share one sample of origin, sequenced in a study. Each CDR3 protein is one row after TCRdb ran MiXCR on the 5' RACE reads. The repertoire holds 20,000 to 25,000 distinct CDR3 sequences, about 30% seen once, with less than 2.5% in the top ten. Input material: tumor-infiltrating naive CD4+ T cells sorted from the breast tumor. Subset of the sample: naive CD4+ T cells, CD4+CD45RA+CD25-. The receptors come from a female donor with breast cancer.

The table lists this clonotype with many counts. This CDR3 reads CSVVRGGTGVLSEQFF. The DNA of the CDR3 is TGCAGCGTTGTAAGGGGCGGGACAGGGGTCCTGAGTGAGCAGTTCTTC. The chain has TRBV29-1 and TRBJ2-1; 10 bases are shared with TRBD1. CDR3 length: 16 residues. The V gene's germline CDR1 is SQVTM and CDR2 ANQGSEA. J lost 9 bases, V lost 4 bases, and 15 bases had no gene match.

Sample share makes this clonotype medium-sized (0.01 to 0.1%). The genes are TRBV9 and TRBJ1-4; D unclear. Trimming pared 3 bases from V and 0 bases from J, leaving 9 bases between. CDR1 and CDR2 (germline): SGDLS, YYNGEE. The CDR3 consists of 15 residues. CDR3 loop: CASSEGEATNEKLFF. CDR3 bases: TGTGCCAGCAGCGAGGGAGAGGCAACTAATGAAAAACTGTTTTTT.

This clonotype was recorded many times. The chain couples TRBV11-2 to TRBJ2-7; D unclear. Trimming cost V 2 bases and J 1 base, with 9 bases left between them. This CDR3 is 14 amino acids long. Germline V gene data show CDR1 as SGHAT and CDR2 as FQNNGV. The CDR3 region is CASSLTALSYEQYF. CDR3 DNA: TGTGCCAGCAGCTTAACGGCTCTTTCCTACGAGCAGTACTTC.

This clonotype was observed a handful of times. This chain joins TRBV11-2 and TRBJ2-7; D is possibly TRBD2 (6 bases). Per germline, CDR1 SGHAT and CDR2 FQNNGV. Trimming cost V 5 bases and J 2 bases, with 10 bases left between them. This CDR3 is 13 amino acids long. CDR3 nucleotide sequence: TGTGCCAGCAGCATTAGCGGAGCCTACGAGCAGTACTTC. This encodes CASSISGAYEQYF.

V and J are TRBV12-3 or TRBV12-4 and TRBJ1-5, with 7 positions matching TRBD1. The V and J ends lost 6 bases and 2 bases, in that order; junction bases with no gene match: 7. CDR3 length equals 15 residues. The CDR3 sequence: CASRLTGNRNQPQHF. CDR3 DNA sequence: TGTGCCAGCAGGTTGACAGGGAATCGCAATCAGCCCCAGCATTTT.

In the case of this clonotype: Relative to the germline gene, one junction end is altered; a read error may explain this. The CDR3 reads CASSHVWGQAQHF. CDR3 DNA sequence: TGTGCCAGCAGTCACGTGTGGGGTCAGGCCCAGCATTTT. The chain combines TRBV6-5 with TRBJ1-5; D is ambiguous. CDR3 length: 13 residues. Germline lookup yields CDR1 MNHEY and CDR2 SVGAGI.

The chain uses TRBV19 and TRBJ1-1; D is uncertain. Looked up from germline, CDR1 is LNHDA and CDR2 is SQIVND (reference sequence). V lost 0 bases and J lost 3, with 17 bases in between. This CDR3 is 17 amino acids long. The CDR3, as DNA: TGTGCCAGTAGTATAGATTGGCAGGAGGCGGCGGACACTGAAGCTTTCTTT. As protein: CASSIDWQEAADTEAFF.

This clonotype appeared many times. This chain links TRBV25-1 with TRBJ1-1; D remains ambiguous. Germline V CDR1 and CDR2: MGHDK, SYGVNS. This CDR3 contains 13 residues. V was clipped by 5 bases and J by 5 bases, with 12 bases between them. CDR3 sequence (DNA): TGTGCCAGCAGTTCGGGATTCAAAACTGAAGCTTTCTTT. Its translation is CASSSGFKTEAFF.

By sample share, this clonotype is medium-sized. The rearrangement links TRBV29-1 to TRBJ1-2, with D possibly being TRBD1 (5 bases). Germline V gene lookup returns CDR1 SQVTM and CDR2 ANQGSEA. V was clipped by 4 bases and J by 4 bases, with 13 bases between them. This CDR3 has 13 amino acids. The CDR3 sequence: CSVVPGKGYGYTF. CDR3 DNA: TGCAGCGTTGTACCAGGGAAGGGCTATGGCTACACCTTC. Drawing the rest from reference TRBV29-1 and TRBJ1-2, the complete variable domain is SAVISQKPSRDICQRGTSLTIQCQVDSQVTMMFWYRQQPGQSLTLIATANQGSEATYESGFVIDKFPISRPNLTFSTLTVSNMSPEDSSIYLCSVVPGKGYGYTFGSGTRLTVV.

This clonotype has at least ten counts. The chain combines TRBV7-3 with TRBJ2-3; no clear D. The V gene's germline CDR1 is SGHTA and CDR2 FQGTGA. The CDR3 contains 15 residues. The V and J ends lost 1 base and 0 bases respectively, with 8 bases between them. The CDR3 DNA reads as TGTGCCAGCAGCTTAATTGGCGCGAGCACAGATACGCAGTATTTT. This codes for CASSLIGASTDTQYF.

This clonotype was detected only a few times. A read error is possible here, since a much larger clone lies one base away. V gene TRBV7-6 combines with J gene TRBJ2-3; D not certain. V dropped 0 bases and J dropped 0 bases, with 7 bases sitting between them. Germline lookup yields CDR1 SGHVS and CDR2 FNYEAQ. The CDR3 loop spans 15 amino acids. The CDR3 DNA follows: TGTGCCAGCAGCTTAGCTCACGGAAGCACAGATACGCAGTATTTT. Translated: CASSLAHGSTDTQYF.

Worth noting for this clonotype: A much larger clonotype is one base distant, so this may be a read error. V gene TRBV7-9 combines with J gene TRBJ2-5; weak D call: TRBD1 (6 bases). Germline lookup yields CDR1 SEHNR and CDR2 FQNEAQ (reference sequence). CDR3 length: 14 residues. V was cut by 3 bases and J by 3 bases, with 11 bases left in between. CDR3 sequence reads: CASSLSGVEETQYF. The CDR3, as DNA: TGTGCCAGCAGCTTGTCAGGGGTGGAAGAGACCCAGTACTTC.

Many counts were recorded for this clonotype. As DNA, the CDR3 is TGTGCCAGCAGCGTAGGATTAGGGGGGACTGAAGCTTTCTTT. Its protein product is CASSVGLGGTEAFF. V usage is TRBV9 and J usage is TRBJ1-1; a possible D gene is TRBD1 (6 bases). V was pared by 0 bases and J by 5 bases, with 11 bases between. This CDR3 has 14 amino acids. Germline-derived CDR1 and CDR2 are SGDLS and YYNGEE.

This clonotype was observed many times. A much larger clone differs by one base, so this may be a read error. The chain employs TRBV6-5 and TRBJ2-1; tentative D call: TRBD1 (5 bases). CDR1 MNHEY and CDR2 SVGAGI come from the germline V gene. The CDR3 extends over 11 amino acids. V lost 8 bases and J lost 4, with 6 bases in between. CDR3 sequence (DNA): TGTGCCAGCGGGGCGTACAATGAGCAGTTCTTC. Translating gives CASGAYNEQFF.

Ten or more counts support this clonotype. The genes are TRBV5-1 and TRBJ2-7; 7 positions match TRBD1. V gave up 4 bases and J gave up 2 bases; unmatched junction bases: 6. The CDR3 covers 14 residues. Germline values: CDR1 SGHRS, CDR2 YFSETQ. Here the CDR3 DNA reads TGCGCCAGCAGCGGAACAGGGGAAACCTACGAGCAGTACTTC. It specifies CASSGTGETYEQYF.

In the case of this clonotype: This could be a read error, since a much larger clone is one nucleotide away. The chain couples TRBV20-1 to TRBJ2-1; 8 bases align to TRBD2. From germline, CDR1 is DFQATT and CDR2 SNEGSKA (reference sequence). The CDR3 totals 19 residues. Losses at the gene ends were 7 bases for V and 1 base for J; bases not matched to a gene: 21. CDR3 in amino acids: CSGVPLLAASGVSYNEQFF. The CDR3 DNA follows: TGCAGTGGGGTCCCCCTACTAGCGGCCTCCGGGGTTTCCTACAATGAGCAGTTCTTC.

This clonotype qualifies as medium-sized. The chain carries TRBV7-9 and TRBJ2-3, with 9 bases identical to TRBD2. J lost 1 base, V lost 2 bases, and 7 bases had no gene match. Looked up from germline, CDR1 is SEHNR and CDR2 is FQNEAQ (reference sequence). The CDR3 loop spans 17 amino acids. Written as DNA, the CDR3 is TGTGCCAGCAGCTTACGGCGTGCGGGAGGGGGCACAGATACGCAGTATTTT. This encodes CASSLRRAGGGTDTQYF.

This clonotype showed up many times. The rearrangement joins TRBV20-1 to TRBJ1-5; D unclear. The ends were cut back, 1 base at V and 0 bases at J, with 7 bases in the middle. Germline lookup yields CDR1 DFQATT and CDR2 SNEGSKA (reference sequence). CDR3 length: 14 residues. The CDR3 spells CSARVDYSNQPQHF. Written as DNA, the CDR3 is TGCAGTGCTAGAGTCGATTATAGCAATCAGCCCCAGCATTTT.

This clonotype was seen many times. The rearrangement joins TRBV9 to TRBJ1-3, with D unresolved. V lost 0 bases and J 0 bases, leaving 7 bases between the germline ends. The CDR3 runs 15 residues. The germline CDR1 and CDR2 sequences are SGDLS and YYNGEE. The CDR3 region is CASSVEGFSGNTIYF. DNA of the CDR3: TGTGCCAGCAGCGTAGAAGGCTTCTCTGGAAACACCATATATTTT.

In this sample, this clonotype turned up many times. The CDR3 is CASKTGRVEKLFF. For the CDR3, the DNA is TGTGCCAGCAAGACAGGGAGGGTGGAAAAACTGTTTTTT. The chain has TRBV6-6 and TRBJ1-4, with TRBD1 identical over 7 bases. V lost 7 bases to trimming and J lost 8 bases; unmatched junction nucleotides: 7. CDR3 size: 13 residues. Germline values: CDR1 MNHNY, CDR2 SVGAGI (reference sequence).

CDR3 residues: CASSYQGARNQPQHF. For the CDR3, the DNA is TGTGCCAGCAGTTACCAGGGGGCGCGCAATCAGCCCCAGCATTTT. This chain connects TRBV6-1 to TRBJ1-5; 8 bases map to TRBD1. Germline values: CDR1 MNHNS, CDR2 SASEGT. The CDR3 consists of 15 residues. Trimming cost V 5 bases and J 2 bases; bases outside gene matches: 5.

Regarding this clonotype: The conserved closing phenylalanine or tryptophan is absent in this CDR3, likely reflecting a read error. The DNA is left out, because the CDR3 cannot be placed on it with certainty; the CDR3 is given as TCRdb lists it. The V and J genes are TRBV12-2 and TRBJ1-2; TRBD1 is taken as the D call from the table, unchecked against the DNA. TRBV12-2 is a pseudogene. With termini counted, the CDR3 has 14 amino acids. The CDR3 reads CASRSGQSNYGYTL.

This clonotype was detected ten times or more. This chain links TRBV9 with TRBJ2-1; possible D gene TRBD2, 6 bases. Germline lookup yields CDR1 SGDLS and CDR2 YYNGEE. This CDR3 region has 17 residues. Trimming removed 0 bases from V and 0 bases from J, with 13 bases in between. The CDR3 sequence: CASSVVEGRSSYNEQFF. The CDR3 region has the DNA TGTGCCAGCAGCGTAGTAGAGGGGAGGAGCTCCTACAATGAGCAGTTCTTC.

The rearrangement uses TRBV6-5 and TRBJ1-1; D ambiguous. CDR3 length: 15 residues. Germline V gene sequence: CDR1 MNHEY, CDR2 SVGAGI. Trimming took off 2 bases at V and 7 bases at J, with 17 bases between the two ends. DNA of the CDR3: TGTGCCAGCAGTTACGAATCGGGCACAACTAATGAAGCTTTCTTT. It yields the protein CASSYESGTTNEAFF.

The rearrangement joins TRBV2 to TRBJ1-1; D possibly corresponds to TRBD1 (5 bases). CDR3 length: 14 amino acids. V was shortened by 7 bases and J by 0 bases, with 12 bases between the two germline ends. CDR1 is SNHLY, CDR2 FYNNEI, per germline. The DNA of the CDR3 is TGTGCCAGCAAGGGACGGGGCTTGAACACTGAAGCTTTCTTT. This gives the protein CASKGRGLNTEAFF.

The chain is built from TRBV6-5 and TRBJ2-7; no clear D gene. V was clipped by 5 bases and J by 2 bases, with 13 bases between them. This CDR3 has 14 amino acids. Germline CDR1 and CDR2: MNHEY and SVGAGI. The CDR3 spells CASSESGQPYEQYF. DNA for the CDR3: TGTGCCAGCAGTGAGTCCGGGCAGCCCTACGAGCAGTACTTC.